This TCR beta chain came from a study of cytomegalovirus exposure and HLA in healthy donors. Study overall: There were roughly 110 million unique TCR beta sequences, drawn from 150 million to 200 million T cells, in an earlier analysis.

Use of 60 Vbeta and 13 Jbeta primers characterized the PCR. Authors' methods: An analysis performed later counted 75 million to 80 million unique TCR beta chains (around 9.9 million of them shared). Profiling relied on immunoSEQ multiplex PCR, and the TCRdb table lists in-frame clones only, not all of them. D and trimming come from the DNA, and the V and J calls and clone size come from that table. The table shows 100,000 to 150,000 clones, with 80% occurring only once. Germline CDR1 and CDR2: MDHEN and SYDVKM. V was trimmed by 3 bases and J by 1 base, leaving 15 bases between them. This CDR3 comprises 16 residues. Broader study findings: Common viral pathogens were later found to be apparently linked to several of the most significant clusters. Presence/absence analyses rested on an assumption that sequencing depth was roughly uniform across donors.

This clone is a singleton in its sample. What it binds is unknown. The sample consisted of PBMCs. This chain uses TRBV28 with TRBJ1-1; D gene ambiguous. The receptor was isolated from a man in his forties or fifties in good health and CMV-seronegative. This CDR3 is CASSLGGLAGNTEAFF. The CDR3 nucleotides are TGTGCCAGCAGTTTGGGAGGATTGGCCGGGAACACTGAAGCTTTCTTT.